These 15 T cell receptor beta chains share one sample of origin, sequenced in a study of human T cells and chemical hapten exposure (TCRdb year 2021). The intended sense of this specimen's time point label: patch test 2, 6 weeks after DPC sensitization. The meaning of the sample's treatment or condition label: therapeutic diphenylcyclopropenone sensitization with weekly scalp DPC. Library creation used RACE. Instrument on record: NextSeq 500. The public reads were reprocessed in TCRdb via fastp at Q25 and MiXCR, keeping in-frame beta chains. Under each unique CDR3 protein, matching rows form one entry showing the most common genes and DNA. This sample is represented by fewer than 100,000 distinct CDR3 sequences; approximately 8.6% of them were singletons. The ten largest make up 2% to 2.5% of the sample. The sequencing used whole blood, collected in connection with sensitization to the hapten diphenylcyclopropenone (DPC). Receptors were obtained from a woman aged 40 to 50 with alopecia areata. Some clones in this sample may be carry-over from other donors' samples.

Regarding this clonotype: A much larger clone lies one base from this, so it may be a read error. In DNA, the CDR3 is TGTGCCAACAGTGAAGCGAGGAGGAGGGTCGATGAGCAGTTCTTC. Protein: CANSEARRRVDEQFF. V usage is TRBV2 and J usage is TRBJ2-1; the D gene is possibly TRBD2 (6 bases). This CDR3 has 15 amino acids. From germline, CDR1 is SNHLY and CDR2 FYNNEI.

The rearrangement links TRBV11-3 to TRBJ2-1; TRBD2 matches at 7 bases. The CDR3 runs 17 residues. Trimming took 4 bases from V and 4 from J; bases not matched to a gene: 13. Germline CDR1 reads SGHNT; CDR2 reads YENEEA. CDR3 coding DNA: TGTGCCAGCAGCTCGAATCCGGCGCGGGGGTCTTACAATGAGCAGTTCTTC. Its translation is CASSSNPARGSYNEQFF.

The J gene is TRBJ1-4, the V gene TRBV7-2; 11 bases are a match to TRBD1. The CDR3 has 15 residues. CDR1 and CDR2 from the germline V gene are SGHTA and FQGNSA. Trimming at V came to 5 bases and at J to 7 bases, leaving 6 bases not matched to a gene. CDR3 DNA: TGTGCCAGCAGCCCAGCGGGACAGGGGGTTGAAAAACTGTTTTTT. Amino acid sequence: CASSPAGQGVEKLFF.

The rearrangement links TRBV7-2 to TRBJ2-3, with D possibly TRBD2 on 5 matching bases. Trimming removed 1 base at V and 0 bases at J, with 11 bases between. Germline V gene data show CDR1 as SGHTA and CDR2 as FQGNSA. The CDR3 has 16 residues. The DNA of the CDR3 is TGTGCCAGCAGCTTAGGGACGGGAAGTAGCACAGATACGCAGTATTTT. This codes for CASSLGTGSSTDTQYF.

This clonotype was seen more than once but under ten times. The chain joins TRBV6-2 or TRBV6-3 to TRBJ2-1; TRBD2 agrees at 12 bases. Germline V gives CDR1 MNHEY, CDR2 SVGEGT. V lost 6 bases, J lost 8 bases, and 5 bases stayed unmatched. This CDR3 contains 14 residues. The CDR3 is CASSRLAGAYEQFF. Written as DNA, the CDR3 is TGTGCCAGCAGCCGACTAGCGGGAGCATATGAGCAGTTCTTC.

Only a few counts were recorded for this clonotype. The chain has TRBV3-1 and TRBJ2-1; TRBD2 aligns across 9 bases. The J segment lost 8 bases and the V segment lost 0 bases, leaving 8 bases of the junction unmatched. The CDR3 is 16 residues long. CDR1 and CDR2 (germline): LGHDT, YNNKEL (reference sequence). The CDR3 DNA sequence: TGTGCCAGCAGCCAAGATCTAGCGGGGCCGACGGATGAGCAGTTCTTC. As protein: CASSQDLAGPTDEQFF.

The DNA of the CDR3 is TGTGCCAGCAGTTCCCGGGTGCCGACTGAAGCTTTCTTT. Translated: CASSSRVPTEAFF. The rearrangement uses TRBV27 and TRBJ1-1; no clear D gene. The length of the CDR3 is 13 residues. CDR1 is MNHEY and CDR2 is SMNVEV in the germline V gene (reference sequence). Trimming removed 4 bases at V and 5 bases at J, with 11 bases between.

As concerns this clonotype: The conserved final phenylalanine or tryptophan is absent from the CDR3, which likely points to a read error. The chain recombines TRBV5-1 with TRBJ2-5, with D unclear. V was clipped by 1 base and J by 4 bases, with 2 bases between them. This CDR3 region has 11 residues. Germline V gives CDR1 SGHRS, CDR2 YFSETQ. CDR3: CASSLSETQYS. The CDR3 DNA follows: TGCGCCAGCAGCTTGTCAGAGACCCAGTACTCC.

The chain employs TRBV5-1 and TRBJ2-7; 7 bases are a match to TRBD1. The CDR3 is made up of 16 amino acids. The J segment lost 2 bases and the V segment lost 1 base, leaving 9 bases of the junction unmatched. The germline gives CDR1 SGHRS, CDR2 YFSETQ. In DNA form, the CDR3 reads TGCGCCAGCAGCTTGAACAGACAGGGTGGAACCTACGAGCAGTACTTC. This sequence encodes CASSLNRQGGTYEQYF.

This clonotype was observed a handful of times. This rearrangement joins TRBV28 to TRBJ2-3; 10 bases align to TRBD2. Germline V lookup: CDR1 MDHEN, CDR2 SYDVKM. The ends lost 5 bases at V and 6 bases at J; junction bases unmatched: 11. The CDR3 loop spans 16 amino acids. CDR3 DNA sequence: TGTGCCAGCAGTCTGATCCAGCGGGAGGGATTCGATACGCAGTATTTT. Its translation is CASSLIQREGFDTQYF.

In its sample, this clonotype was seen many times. CDR3 bases: TGCAGCGTTGGACAGAAATGGAGAGAGACCCAGTACTTC. The encoded protein is CSVGQKWRETQYF. This chain connects TRBV29-1 to TRBJ2-5; D perhaps matches TRBD1 (5 bases). Trimming pared 4 bases from V and 4 bases from J, leaving 13 bases between. Germline CDR1 SQVTM, CDR2 ANQGSEA. This CDR3 region has 13 residues.

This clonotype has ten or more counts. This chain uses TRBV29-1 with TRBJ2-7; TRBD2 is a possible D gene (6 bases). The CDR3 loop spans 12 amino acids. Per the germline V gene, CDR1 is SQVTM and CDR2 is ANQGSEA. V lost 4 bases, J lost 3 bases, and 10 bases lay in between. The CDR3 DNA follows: TGCAGCGTTGGAGGCGGGATCTACGAGCAGTACTTC. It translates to CSVGGGIYEQYF.

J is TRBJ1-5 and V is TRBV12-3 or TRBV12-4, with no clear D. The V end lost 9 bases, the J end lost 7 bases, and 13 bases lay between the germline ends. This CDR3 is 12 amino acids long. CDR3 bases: TGTGCCAGTCGAGGGATCGGACAGCCCCAGCATTTT. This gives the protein CASRGIGQPQHF.

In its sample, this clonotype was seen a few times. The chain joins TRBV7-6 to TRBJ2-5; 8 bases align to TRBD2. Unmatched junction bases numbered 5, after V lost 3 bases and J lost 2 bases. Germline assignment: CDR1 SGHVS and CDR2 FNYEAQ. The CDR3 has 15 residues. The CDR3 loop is CASSLATSGQETQYF. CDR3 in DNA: TGTGCCAGCAGCTTGGCAACTAGCGGACAAGAGACCCAGTACTTC.

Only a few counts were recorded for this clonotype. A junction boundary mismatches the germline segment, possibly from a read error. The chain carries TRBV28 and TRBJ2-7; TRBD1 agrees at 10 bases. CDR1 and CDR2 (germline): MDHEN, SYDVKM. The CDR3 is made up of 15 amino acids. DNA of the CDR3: TGTGCCAGCAGTTCACCCTCCGGGACAGGGGACTTGAATGACTTC. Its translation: CASSSPSGTGDLNDF.